This T cell receptor (beta chain) derives from a study of T cell responses to AZD1222 COVID-19 vaccine. Generated by immunoSEQ multiplex PCR, the TCRdb table keeps only in-frame clones and is missing some. The table has about 190,000 clones, 85% to 95% seen once. Here the sequenced sample was peripheral blood, taken on day 0 of AZD1222 vaccination. The sequence was obtained from an adult in good health.

The CDR3 protein is CASSPTARTEAFF. CDR3 sequence (DNA): TGTGCCAGCTCACCAACCGCGAGGACTGAAGCTTTCTTT. V usage is TRBV18 and J usage is TRBJ1-1; D gene uncertain. CDR1 is KGHSH, CDR2 LQKENI, per germline. The CDR3 length is 13 residues. Trimming took off 2 bases at V and 5 bases at J, with 9 bases between the two ends.